The sequence of this T cell receptor beta chain was determined in a study of T cell changes during pregnancy in multiple sclerosis. Here immunoSEQ multiplex PCR was the method, and the copy in TCRdb shows in-frame clones only, minus some. There are roughly 84,000 clones in the sample; just over 90% occur only once, and around 1.4% lies in the top ten. Per germline, CDR1 SGDLS and CDR2 YYNGEE. The length of the CDR3 is 14 residues. After removal of 5 bases from V and 3 bases from J, the junction contained 8 bases not matched to a gene. V usage is TRBV9 and J usage is TRBJ2-7; 7 bases are shared with TRBD1. The sequence was collected from a female donor in good health, enrolled as a control in a pregnancy study. Sequenced material: peripheral blood, taken in the third trimester of pregnancy. The CDR3 here is CASSPAGTVYEQYF. CDR3 bases: TGTGCCAGCAGTCCCGCCGGGACAGTCTACGAGCAGTACTTC. The entire variable domain, with the rest obtained from reference TRBV9 and TRBJ2-7, is as follows: DSGVTQTPKHLITATGQRVTLRCSPRSGDLSVYWYQQSLDQGLQFLIQYYNGEERAKGNILERFSAQQFPDLHSELNLSSLELGDSALYFCASSPAGTVYEQYFGPGTRLTVT.